This TCR beta chain stems from a study of T cells in Graves' hyperthyroidism and ophthalmopathy. Study-level points and caveats: Peripheral blood also featured most of the thyroid clonotypes expanded above 0.001. With a median lead of 6.5 months before onset, the model predicted ophthalmopathy.

With respect to this clonotype: Its antigen is undetermined.

Graves' hyperthyroidism was deemed stable given no ophthalmopathy progression within 18 months. The hyperthyroidism was newly diagnosed and had lasted under 2 months; the patients were aged 18 to 65. The CDR3 regions of TCR beta were amplified from RNA transcripts. A set of HTBI primers served as the primers for a first-round RT-PCR of the TCR CDR3. MiXCR, applied by TCRdb to the multiplex PCR reads, yields one record per CDR3 protein. The data show around 440,000 distinct CDR3 sequences, with 15% to 17% seen just once and 7.7% held by the top ten. The V gene end was trimmed by 2 bases and the J gene end by 3 bases; junction bases not matched to a gene: 7. The CDR3 is made up of 17 amino acids.

The receptor was isolated from a woman under 30 with Graves' hyperthyroidism. The sample taken for sequencing was blood. The chain combines TRBV12-3 or TRBV12-4 with TRBJ1-1; TRBD1 aligns across 12 bases. CDR3 protein: CASSLSPGQGADTEAFF. Written as DNA, the CDR3 is TGTGCCAGCAGTTTAAGTCCGGGACAGGGGGCGGACACTGAAGCTTTCTTT.